These T cell receptor beta chains were read from a single sample in a study of T cells after posttransplantation cyclophosphamide. Repertoires were generated with immunoSEQ multiplex PCR, while TCRdb's copy carries only in-frame clones and drops some. The sample consists of under 25,000 clones, over 65% of them appearing once. Material: PBMCs, obtained after an allogeneic stem cell transplant with post-transplant cyclophosphamide. The receptor set was obtained from a young adult male patient who received an allogeneic stem cell transplant from a related donor, was CMV-positive, and had acute GVHD only. Among the T cells, some may be from the graft donor. Both conserved end residues are part of each CDR3. The order of the fields is D gene, J gene, V gene, clone size, CDR3 protein, CDR3 DNA. A D gene is named only where the DNA matches it firmly. For some rows the clone size is stated as once, few or many, or as a class when expanded; others skip it.

>NA|TRBJ2-1|TRBV19|NA
CASSARLFYNEQFF
TGTGCCAGTAGTGCACGACTCTTCTACAATGAGCAGTTCTTC
>NA|TRBJ2-5|TRBV10-3|NA
CAISLTGEETQYF
TGTGCCATCAGCTTGACAGGAGAAGAGACCCAGTACTTC
>TRBD1|TRBJ2-1|TRBV4-3|NA
CASSQDRDRVFNEQFF
TGCGCCAGCAGCCAAGACCGGGACAGGGTTTTCAATGAGCAGTTCTTC
>TRBD1|TRBJ1-5|TRBV19|NA
CASSNRQGGGNQPQHF
TGTGCCAGTAGTAACCGACAGGGGGGCGGCAATCAGCCCCAGCATTTT
>NA|TRBJ1-3|TRBV25-1|few
CASGLGVSGNTIYF
TGTGCCAGCGGCCTCGGGGTCTCTGGAAACACCATATATTTT
>NA|TRBJ1-5|TRBV6-1|few
CASSPHGGINQPQHF
TGTGCCAGCAGTCCCCATGGCGGGATCAATCAGCCCCAGCATTTT
>TRBD2|TRBJ2-3|TRBV2|once
CASSRASGGADTQYF
TGTGCCAGCAGTCGCGCTAGCGGGGGGGCAGATACGCAGTATTTT
>TRBD1|TRBJ1-1|TRBV19|NA
CASYAADRGMNTEAFF
TGTGCCAGTTATGCGGCTGACAGGGGTATGAACACTGAAGCTTTCTTT
>NA|TRBJ1-6|TRBV4-3|NA
CASSQDLPREDSLFNNSPLHF
TGCGCCAGCAGCCAAGACCTACCGCGCGAGGACAGCCTTTTTAATAATTCACCCCTCCACTTT
>TRBD1|TRBJ2-3|TRBV19|NA
CASSIGTGGTDTQYF
TGTGCCAGTAGTATAGGGACAGGGGGCACAGATACGCAGTATTTT
>NA|TRBJ2-1|TRBV6-5|NA
CASRSSDGNEQFF
TGTGCCAGCAGATCGAGCGATGGCAATGAGCAGTTCTTC
>NA|TRBJ2-7|TRBV7-2|NA
CASSPQYGGYEQYF
TGTGCCAGCAGCCCCCAGTACGGGGGCTACGAGCAGTACTTC
>NA|TRBJ2-2|TRBV7-7|NA
CASSFGQGDTGELFF
TGTGCCAGCAGCTTTGGTCAGGGCGACACCGGGGAGCTGTTTTTT
>TRBD2|TRBJ2-7|TRBV5-4|NA
CASSSSGGAHEQYF
TGTGCCAGCAGCTCTAGCGGGGGGGCCCACGAGCAGTACTTC
>TRBD1|TRBJ2-7|TRBV19|few
CASSIGGQGRYEQYF
TGTGCCAGTAGTATAGGGGGACAGGGTCGGTACGAGCAGTACTTC
>NA|TRBJ1-2|TRBV28|NA
CASSLSDYGYTF
TGTGCCAGCAGTTTATCAGACTATGGCTACACCTTC
>TRBD1|TRBJ2-5|TRBV5-1|NA
CASSSGGGETQYF
TGCGCCAGCAGCTCAGGGGGCGGAGAGACCCAGTACTTC
>NA|TRBJ1-2|TRBV5-4|NA
CASNPRGGPTGYTF
TGTGCCAGCAACCCTAGGGGGGGACCAACTGGCTACACCTTC
>TRBD2|TRBJ2-3|TRBV10-2|NA
CASSPGTSGSTDTQYF
TGCGCCAGCAGCCCCGGGACTAGCGGGAGCACAGATACGCAGTATTTT
>NA|TRBJ1-6|TRBV5-5|NA
CASSLGAGNSPLHF
TGTGCCAGCAGCTTGGGAGCAGGGAATTCACCCCTCCACTTT
>NA|TRBJ1-2|TRBV5-4|NA
CASSSRQASNYGYTF
TGTGCCAGCAGCTCAAGACAGGCTTCTAACTATGGCTACACCTTC
>TRBD1|TRBJ2-7|TRBV5-4|NA
CASSFAGGSMEQYF
TGTGCCAGCAGCTTCGCAGGGGGCTCCATGGAGCAGTACTTC
>NA|TRBJ1-1|TRBV6-1|few
CASSDRGRTEAFF
TGTGCCAGCAGTGATAGAGGGAGGACTGAAGCTTTCTTT